The rows below give T cell receptor beta chains drawn from one sample of a study of blood T cell repertoires in COVID-19. The table came from immunoSEQ multiplex PCR; TCRdb's copy has only in-frame clones and leaves some out. The repertoire consists of about 54,000 clones, with roughly 79% occurring once and the leading ten covering 5% to 6.5%. The source material was peripheral blood. The receptors stem from a woman aged 60-70 years with acute or convalescent COVID-19. The CDR3 runs from the conserved cysteine through the conserved F or W. D genes are given only for firm matches. Expanded clones get a size class; other rows say once, few or many, or leave the size out.

cdr3_length	v_call	clone_size	d_call	j_call	cdr3_nt	cdr3_aa
14	TRBV28	.	.	TRBJ2-3	TGTGCCAGCAGTTTCGGGGTAGAGTCAGATACGCAGTATTTT	CASSFGVESDTQYF
12	TRBV5-5	.	.	TRBJ2-7	TGTGCCAGCAGCATTTACGGCGGAGAGCAGTACTTC	CASSIYGGEQYF
12	TRBV3-1/TRBV3-2	.	.	TRBJ1-5	TGTGCCAGCAGCCAAGGACCGGGGCCCCAGCATTTT	CASSQGPGPQHF
16	TRBV5-4	.	.	TRBJ1-1	TGTGCCAGCAGCTTGGCCTTGGGGGGGTTGAACACTGAAGCTTTCTTT	CASSLALGGLNTEAFF
13	TRBV30	.	TRBD2	TRBJ2-3	TGTGCCTCCGAGCGGGGGAGCACAGATACGCAGTATTTT	CASERGSTDTQYF
13	TRBV19	.	.	TRBJ1-5	TGTGCCAGTAGTGCCCAGGGCAATCAGCCCCAGCATTTT	CASSAQGNQPQHF
17	TRBV4-1	.	TRBD2	TRBJ2-7	TGCGCCAGCAGTATCGACACACCGACTAGCGGGGTCAGGGAGCAGTACTTC	CASSIDTPTSGVREQYF
17	TRBV27	.	TRBD2	TRBJ2-2	TGTGCCAGCAGTTTACTGCTAGCGGGAACCCCCGGTCGGGAGCTGTTTTTT	CASSLLLAGTPGRELFF
16	TRBV24-1	.	.	TRBJ2-7	TGTGCCACCAGTGATTCACAGGGTTCGTCCCCCTACGAGCAGTACTTC	CATSDSQGSSPYEQYF
14	TRBV3-1/TRBV3-2	.	TRBD1	TRBJ1-1	TGTGCCAGCAGCCCCGGGACAGAGAACACTGAAGCTTTCTTT	CASSPGTENTEAFF
14	TRBV13	.	TRBD1	TRBJ1-5	TGTGCCAGCTCCCGAGGGGGCGCGATTCAGCCCCAGCATTTT	CASSRGGAIQPQHF
15	TRBV19	.	.	TRBJ2-1	TGTGCCAGTAGTATATCCCGGGGAAAGAACAATGAGCAGTTCTTC	CASSISRGKNNEQFF
13	TRBV7-2	.	TRBD2	TRBJ2-7	TGTGCCAGCAGCCTTGGGAGGGCCTACGAGCAGTACTTC	CASSLGRAYEQYF
15	TRBV6-1	.	.	TRBJ1-1	TGTGCCAGCAGTTCCTTGGAGTCGAAGAACACTGAAGCTTTCTTT	CASSSLESKNTEAFF
13	TRBV25-1	once	TRBD2	TRBJ2-3	TGTGCCTCGAGCGGGGGGGCCGAGGATACGCAGTATTTT	CASSGGAEDTQYF
14	TRBV3-1/TRBV3-2	.	.	TRBJ1-6	TGTGCCAGCAGCCAAGGGCGGGGGAATTCACCCCTCCACTTT	CASSQGRGNSPLHF
13	TRBV29-1	few	.	TRBJ1-2	TGCAGCGTTGAAGGTACAGGGTCTGCTGGCTACACCTTC	CSVEGTGSAGYTF
18	TRBV3-1/TRBV3-2	.	TRBD2	TRBJ2-5	TGTGCCAGCAGCCAAGATGGAACCGGGACTAGCAGGGAAGAGACCCAGTACTTC	CASSQDGTGTSREETQYF
13	TRBV19	.	TRBD1	TRBJ2-5	TGTGCCAGTAAAGCAGGGGGAGAAGAGACCCAGTACTTC	CASKAGGEETQYF
16	TRBV5-6	.	.	TRBJ2-1	TGTGCCAGCAGCTCTACCTCGAGCGGAAGGTCCGATGAGCAGTTCTTC	CASSSTSSGRSDEQFF
13	TRBV11-2	.	TRBD2	TRBJ2-1	TGTGCCAGAGGCGGTAGCGGGCCTAATGAGCAGTTCTTC	CARGGSGPNEQFF
14	TRBV21-1	.	.	TRBJ1-1	TGTGCCAGCAGCAAACAGGGTAGGACCCCTGAAGCTTTCTTT	CASSKQGRTPEAFF
16	TRBV19	once	.	TRBJ1-1	TGTGCCAGTAGTATCGGTAGGGGCGCGCCGGGCACTGAAGCTTTCTTT	CASSIGRGAPGTEAFF
18	TRBV11-2	.	.	TRBJ2-3	TGTGCCAGCAGCTTAGGAGCACAGGGTTGGAATCGCGCTGTTACGCAGTATTTT	CASSLGAQGWNRAVTQYF
15	TRBV7-9	.	.	TRBJ1-2	TGTGCCAGCAGCTTCTCCGGACTGACCCCGGATGGCTACACCTTC	CASSFSGLTPDGYTF
15	TRBV7-6	.	.	TRBJ2-1	TGTGCCAGCAGCTACCTGTCTAGCTCCTACAATGAGCAGTTCTTC	CASSYLSSSYNEQFF
17	TRBV3-1/TRBV3-2	once	TRBD2	TRBJ2-4	TGTGCCAGCAGCCAGCCAACTAGCGGGAGCTTCAAAAACATTCAGTACTTC	CASSQPTSGSFKNIQYF
14	TRBV29-1	.	TRBD2	TRBJ2-5	TGCAGCGTTGATAAAGGAGCGGGGGAAGGGACCCAGTACTTC	CSVDKGAGEGTQYF
17	TRBV19	.	TRBD1	TRBJ1-2	TGTGCCAGCCTAAAACCGGGACAGGAATTATTTAAGTATGGCTACACCTTC	CASLKPGQELFKYGYTF
16	TRBV5-1	.	TRBD1	TRBJ2-5	TGCGCCAGCAGCTTGGGGACAGGGTCAGACCAAGAGACCCAGTACTTC	CASSLGTGSDQETQYF
14	TRBV10-3	once	TRBD1	TRBJ1-1	TGTGCCATCACCGACAGGGGGCATGACACTGAAGCTTTCTTT	CAITDRGHDTEAFF
16	TRBV5-1	.	TRBD2	TRBJ2-1	TGCGCCAGCAGCCTCCCCGGACTAGCGGGACTTAGTGAGCAGTTCTTC	CASSLPGLAGLSEQFF
15	TRBV7-8	.	TRBD1	TRBJ1-5	TGTGCCAGCAGACGGGACAGGGCTAGCAATCAGCCCCAGCATTTT	CASRRDRASNQPQHF
12	TRBV10-2	.	.	TRBJ1-2	TGCGCCAGTTCCCCCTACTCCTATGGCTACACCTTC	CASSPYSYGYTF
15	TRBV4-2	.	.	TRBJ2-2	TGTGCCAGCAGCCAAGATGGACAGTATTCCGGGGAGCTGTTTTTT	CASSQDGQYSGELFF
14	TRBV28	medium-sized	.	TRBJ1-1	TGTGCCAGCAAACAAGGCGGGATGAACACTGAAGCTTTCTTT	CASKQGGMNTEAFF
15	TRBV19	.	.	TRBJ2-6	TGTGCCAGTAACCTAGACTTCTCTGGGGCCAACGTCCTGACTTTC	CASNLDFSGANVLTF
15	TRBV19	once	.	TRBJ1-3	TGTGCCAGTGCCGCAGGGGACGTCTCTGGAAACACCATATATTTT	CASAAGDVSGNTIYF
15	TRBV10-3	once	.	TRBJ1-1	TGTGCCATCAGTGAGAGGGACATTTCGAACACTGAAGCTTTCTTT	CAISERDISNTEAFF
19	TRBV19	few	TRBD1	TRBJ1-4	TGTGCCAGTAGTACGACAGGGTCTCGCTTTATATCCAGCAACGTAAGACTGTTTTTT	CASSTTGSRFISSNVRLFF
18	TRBV24-1	.	TRBD1	TRBJ1-1	TGTGCCACCAGTGAAGCCGGGACAGGCCCCGACCGTTTAAGAAAAGCTTTCTTT	CATSEAGTGPDRLRKAFF
15	TRBV19	.	TRBD1	TRBJ2-7	TGTGCCAGTAGTATTTCCACAGGGGGCTTTTACGAGCAGTACTTC	CASSISTGGFYEQYF
14	TRBV5-5	.	TRBD1	TRBJ2-7	TGTGCCAGCAGCCTTGGGACAGGGCTCGGCGAGCAGTACTTC	CASSLGTGLGEQYF
14	TRBV6-5	.	TRBD1	TRBJ1-2	TGTGCCAGCAGTCTAGGACAGGGGGCGGATGGCTACACCTTC	CASSLGQGADGYTF
12	TRBV2	.	.	TRBJ2-7	TGTGCCAGCTCGAAACAGGCGTACGAGCAGTACTTC	CASSKQAYEQYF
15	TRBV6-5	once	.	TRBJ1-3	TGTGCCAGCAGTCCGGTGAGGGCGGGGGGAAACACCATATATTTT	CASSPVRAGGNTIYF
16	TRBV5-4	.	TRBD1	TRBJ2-7	TGTGCCAGCAGCTTGGGCCGAGGACAGGGGGACTACGAGCAGTACTTC	CASSLGRGQGDYEQYF
12	TRBV4-2	.	.	TRBJ1-1	TGTGCCAGCAAGCGGACTGACACTGAAGCTTTCTTT	CASKRTDTEAFF
14	TRBV5-8	.	TRBD1	TRBJ1-6	TGTGCCAGCAAAGGAGGACAGGGGAGTTCACCCCTCCACTTT	CASKGGQGSSPLHF
13	TRBV9	.	TRBD1	TRBJ1-2	TGTGCCAGCAGCGTAGTGGCAGGGGGTGGCTACACCTTC	CASSVVAGGGYTF
15	TRBV14	.	.	TRBJ2-2	TGTGCCAGCAGCCAAGAGACATTGGGTTCCGGGGAGCTGTTTTTT	CASSQETLGSGELFF
17	TRBV5-5	once	TRBD1	TRBJ2-5	TGTGCCAGCACCCAGGGGGCCGGACGGAGGCTTCATGGGACCCAGTACTTC	CASTQGAGRRLHGTQYF
16	TRBV9	.	TRBD1	TRBJ1-6	TGTGCCAGCAGCGTGGTTCCCGGGACAGGGGTATCACCCCTCCACTTT	CASSVVPGTGVSPLHF
15	TRBV6-5	.	.	TRBJ2-3	TGTGCCAGCAGTTTGGACGACAGGTTCACAGATACGCAGTATTTT	CASSLDDRFTDTQYF
12	TRBV6-5	.	.	TRBJ2-5	TGTGCCAGCACGGTCAGGGCAGAGACCCAGTACTTC	CASTVRAETQYF
14	TRBV6-1	.	TRBD1	TRBJ1-6	TGTGCCAGCAGTGAAGTGGGACAGGGTTCACCCCTCCACTTT	CASSEVGQGSPLHF
18	TRBV21-1	.	.	TRBJ1-3	TGTGCCAGCAGCAAAGCCTTTAGGGCAGGGGACTCTGGAAACACCATATATTTT	CASSKAFRAGDSGNTIYF
14	TRBV5-4	few	.	TRBJ1-4	TGTGCCAGCAGCCTGGACGGGGGAAGGGGAAAACTGTTTTTT	CASSLDGGRGKLFF
13	TRBV7-8	.	.	TRBJ1-1	TGTGCCAGCAGCCCCCAGGCGAACACTGAAGCTTTCTTT	CASSPQANTEAFF